The entry that follows covers one T cell receptor (beta chain) sequence. As yet, its antigen is unknown. This record comes from a study of cytomegalovirus exposure and HLA in healthy donors. Study-wide points: CMV serostatus was the sole immune exposure data available. A prior analysis recorded that most TCR beta V segments were productive about 87% or about 30% of the time.

There are 11 residues in the CDR3. Germline-derived CDR1 and CDR2 are MDHEN and SYDVKM. Trimming took 7 bases from V and 9 from J, leaving 12 bases between them. Both 60 Vbeta primers and 13 Jbeta primers went into the PCR. The repertoire was sequenced with immunoSEQ multiplex PCR; TCRdb's copy has only in-frame clones and lacks some. Here the sample spans about 110,000 clones, approximately 70% being singletons. The chain combines TRBV28 with TRBJ1-1; TRBD1 is a possible D gene (5 bases). Sequenced material: PBMCs. The sequence was obtained from a man aged 40-49 years in good health and CMV-seronegative. The CDR3 DNA is TGTGCCAGCACTAGGAGACAGAAAGCTTTCTTT. The encoded protein is CASTRRQKAFF.